The clone carrying this T cell receptor beta chain was counted many times. Germline CDR1 and CDR2: LNHNV and YYDKDF (reference sequence). The V and J ends lost 1 base and 2 bases respectively, with 12 bases between them. This CDR3 region has 16 residues. Using its own MiXCR run on the 5' RACE reads, TCRdb lists one record per CDR3 protein. The table lists about 50,000 distinct CDR3 sequences, 9.3% of them singletons. These data come from a study of early T cells in non-severe SARS-CoV-2 infection. The chain links TRBV15 to TRBJ1-5; unclear D gene. Sequenced sample: whole blood. This clonotype was sampled from an adult who was a healthcare worker with PCR-confirmed SARS-CoV-2 infection or an uninfected control (not recorded which). The CDR3 region is CATSRGGTRGNQPQHF. CDR3 nucleotide sequence: TGTGCCACCAGCAGAGGAGGCACAAGGGGCAATCAGCCCCAGCATTTT. The variable domain in full, completed from reference TRBV15 and TRBJ1-5, reads DAMVIQNPRYQVTQFGKPVTLSCSQTLNHNVMYWYQQKSSQAPKLLFHYYDKDFNNEADTPDNFQSRRPNTSFCFLDIRSPGLGDTAMYLCATSRGGTRGNQPQHFGDGTRLSIL.